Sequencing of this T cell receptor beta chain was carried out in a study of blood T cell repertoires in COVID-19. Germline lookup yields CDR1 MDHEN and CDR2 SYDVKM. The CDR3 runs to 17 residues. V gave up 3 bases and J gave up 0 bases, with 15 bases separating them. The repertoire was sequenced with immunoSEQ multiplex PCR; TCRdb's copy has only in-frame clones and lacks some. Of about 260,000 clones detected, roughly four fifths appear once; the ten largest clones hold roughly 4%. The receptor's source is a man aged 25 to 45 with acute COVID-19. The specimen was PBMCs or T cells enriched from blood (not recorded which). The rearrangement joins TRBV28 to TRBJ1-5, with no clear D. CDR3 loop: CASSFYSPDYSNQPQHF. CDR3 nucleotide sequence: TGTGCCAGCAGTTTTTATTCACCCGACTATAGCAATCAGCCCCAGCATTTT.